This TCR beta chain was documented in a study of CD8+CD57+ T cells in acquired aplastic anemia. Overall study context: Sorted CD4+ plus CD8+ cells gave DNA averaging 3.2 ug. Findings and caveats of the study: Patients and controls shared over 25 CD8+ CDR3 sequences, which appeared highly expressed in patients and within their immunodominant clones.

Germline V CDR1 and CDR2: ENHRY, SYGVKD. J gave up 6 bases and V 10 bases, and 9 bases lay outside the gene matches. The CDR3 covers 13 residues. With respect to this clonotype: The antigen is not known.

It was genomic DNA that served as the template for profiling TCR beta VDJ and CDR3. One entry per CDR3 protein results from TCRdb running MiXCR on the reads. Here the sample spans around 200,000 distinct CDR3 sequences, 65% being singletons. Patients chosen for sequencing had shown CD8+CD57+ cell expansion by flow cytometry. Blood sampling was performed on the patients, and none of them had received therapy by then. The chain uses TRBV10-3 and TRBJ2-3, with 8 bases fitting TRBD2. The sequence came from a human donor with aplastic anemia. Specimen: sorted CD4+, CD8+, or CD8+CD57+ T cells (not recorded which) from PBMCs. CDR3 in amino acids: CASRRGGRDTQYF. In DNA, the CDR3 is TGTGCCAGCAGACGGGGGGGGCGCGATACGCAGTATTTT.